This T cell receptor beta chain was identified during a study of CD8+CD57+ T cells in acquired aplastic anemia. Study overall: Average DNA yield from sorted CD4+ and CD8+ cells was approximately 3.2 ug. Study conclusions and caveats: Around 29 CD8+ CDR3 sequences were shared between patients and controls.

Profiles of TCR beta VDJ and CDR3 were generated from a genomic DNA template. In TCRdb, the reads were re-called with MiXCR into one record per CDR3 protein. Of fewer than 85,000 distinct CDR3 sequences listed, roughly 70% are singletons. As regards this clonotype: Antigen unknown.

Patients who underwent sequencing had shown CD8+CD57+ cell expansion by flow cytometry. The study sampled blood from patients who had received no therapy. The trim removed 6 bases at V and 6 bases at J, leaving 9 bases unmatched. The CDR3 consists of 16 residues. Germline V gene data show CDR1 as SNHLY and CDR2 as FYNNEI. The receptor was isolated from a human donor with aplastic anemia. Sequencing was carried out using sorted CD4+, CD8+, or CD8+CD57+ T cells (not recorded which) from PBMCs. This sequence joins TRBV2 and TRBJ2-1; 12 bases map to TRBD2. Here the CDR3 DNA reads TGTGCCAGCAGGAGCCTCACTAGCGGGGGGCTCAATGAGCAGTTCTTC. It specifies CASRSLTSGGLNEQFF.